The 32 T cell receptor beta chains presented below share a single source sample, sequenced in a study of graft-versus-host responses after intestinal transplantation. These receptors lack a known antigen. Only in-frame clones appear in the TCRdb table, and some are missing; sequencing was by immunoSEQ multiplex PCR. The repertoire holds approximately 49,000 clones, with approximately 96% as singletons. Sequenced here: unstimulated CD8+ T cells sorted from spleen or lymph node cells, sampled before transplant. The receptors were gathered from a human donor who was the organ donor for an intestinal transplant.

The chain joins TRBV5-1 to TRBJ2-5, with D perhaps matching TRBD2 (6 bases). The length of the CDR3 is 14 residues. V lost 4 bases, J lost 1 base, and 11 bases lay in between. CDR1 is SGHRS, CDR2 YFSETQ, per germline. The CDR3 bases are TGCGCCAGCAGCCCAACTAGCCCCCAAGAGACCCAGTACTTC. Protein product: CASSPTSPQETQYF.

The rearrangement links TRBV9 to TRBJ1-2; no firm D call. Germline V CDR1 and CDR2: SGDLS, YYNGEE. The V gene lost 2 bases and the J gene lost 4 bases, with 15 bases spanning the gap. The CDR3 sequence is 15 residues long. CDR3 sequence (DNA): TGTGCCAGCAGCGTGACCCGGGTGGGCAGCTATGGCTACACCTTC. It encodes CASSVTRVGSYGYTF.

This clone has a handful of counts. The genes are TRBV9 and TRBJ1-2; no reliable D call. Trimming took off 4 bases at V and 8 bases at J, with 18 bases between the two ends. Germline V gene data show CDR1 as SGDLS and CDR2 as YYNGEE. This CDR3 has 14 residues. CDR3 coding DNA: TGTGCCAGCAGCACCCCGGACCACCCGAGGGGCTACACCTTC. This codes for CASSTPDHPRGYTF. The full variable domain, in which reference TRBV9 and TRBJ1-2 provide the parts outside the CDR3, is DSGVTQTPKHLITATGQRVTLRCSPRSGDLSVYWYQQSLDQGLQFLIQYYNGEERAKGNILERFSAQQFPDLHSELNLSSLELGDSALYFCASSTPDHPRGYTFGSGTRLTVV.

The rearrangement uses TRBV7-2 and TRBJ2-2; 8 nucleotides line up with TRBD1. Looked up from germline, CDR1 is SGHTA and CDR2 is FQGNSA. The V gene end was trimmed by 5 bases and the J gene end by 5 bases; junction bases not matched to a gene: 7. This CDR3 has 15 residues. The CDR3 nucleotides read TGTGCCAGCAGCACCTTGACAGGGGCTACCGGGGAGCTGTTTTTT. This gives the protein CASSTLTGATGELFF.

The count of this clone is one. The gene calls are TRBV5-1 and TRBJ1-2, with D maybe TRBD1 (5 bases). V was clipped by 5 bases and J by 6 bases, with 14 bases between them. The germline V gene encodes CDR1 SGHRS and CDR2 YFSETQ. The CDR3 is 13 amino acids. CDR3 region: CASRYRQGDGYTF. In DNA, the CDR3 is TGCGCCAGCAGGTATCGGCAGGGAGATGGCTACACCTTC.

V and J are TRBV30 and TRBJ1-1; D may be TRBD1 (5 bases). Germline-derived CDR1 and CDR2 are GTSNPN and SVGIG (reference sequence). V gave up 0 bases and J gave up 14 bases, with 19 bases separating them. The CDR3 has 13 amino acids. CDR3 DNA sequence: TGTGCCTGGAGTGTCCCCCCTTCTCAGGGTGACTTCTTT. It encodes CAWSVPPSQGDFF. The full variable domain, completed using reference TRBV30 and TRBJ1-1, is SQTIHQWPATLVQPVGSPLSLECTVEGTSNPNLYWYRQAAGRGLQLLFYSVGIGQISSEVPQNLSASRPQDRQFILSSKKLLLSDSGFYLCAWSVPPSQGDFFGQGTRLTVV.

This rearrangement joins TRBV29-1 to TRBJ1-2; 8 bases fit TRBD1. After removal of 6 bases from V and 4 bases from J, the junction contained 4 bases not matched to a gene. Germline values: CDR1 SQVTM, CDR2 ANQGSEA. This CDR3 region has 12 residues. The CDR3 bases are TGCAGCGTGGACAGGGCCGGCTATGGCTACACCTTC. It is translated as CSVDRAGYGYTF. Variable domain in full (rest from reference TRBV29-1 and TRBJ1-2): SAVISQKPSRDICQRGTSLTIQCQVDSQVTMMFWYRQQPGQSLTLIATANQGSEATYESGFVIDKFPISRPNLTFSTLTVSNMSPEDSSIYLCSVDRAGYGYTFGSGTRLTVV.

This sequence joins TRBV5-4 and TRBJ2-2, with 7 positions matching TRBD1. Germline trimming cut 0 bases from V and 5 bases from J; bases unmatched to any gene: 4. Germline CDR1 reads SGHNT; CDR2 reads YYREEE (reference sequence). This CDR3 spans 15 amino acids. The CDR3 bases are TGTGCCAGCAGCTTGGAGGGGGCAAGGACCGGGGAGCTGTTTTTT. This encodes CASSLEGARTGELFF.

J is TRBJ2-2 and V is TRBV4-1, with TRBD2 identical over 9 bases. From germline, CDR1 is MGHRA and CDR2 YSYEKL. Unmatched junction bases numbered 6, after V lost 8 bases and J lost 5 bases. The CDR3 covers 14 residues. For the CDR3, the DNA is TGCGCCAGCCAACTAGCGGGCACGACCGGGGAGCTGTTTTTT. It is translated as CASQLAGTTGELFF.

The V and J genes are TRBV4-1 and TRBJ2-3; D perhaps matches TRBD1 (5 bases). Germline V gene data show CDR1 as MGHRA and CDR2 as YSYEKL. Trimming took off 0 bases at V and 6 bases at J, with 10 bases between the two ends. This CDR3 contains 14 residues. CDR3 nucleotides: TGCGCCAGCAGCCAAGATCCAGGGCTTGATACGCAGTATTTT. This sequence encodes CASSQDPGLDTQYF.

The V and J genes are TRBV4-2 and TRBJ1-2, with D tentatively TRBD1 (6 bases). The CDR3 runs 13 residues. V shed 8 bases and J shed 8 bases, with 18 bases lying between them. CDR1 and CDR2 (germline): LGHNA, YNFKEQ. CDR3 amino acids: CASEQPQGTGYTF. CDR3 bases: TGTGCCAGCGAACAACCACAGGGAACCGGCTACACCTTC.

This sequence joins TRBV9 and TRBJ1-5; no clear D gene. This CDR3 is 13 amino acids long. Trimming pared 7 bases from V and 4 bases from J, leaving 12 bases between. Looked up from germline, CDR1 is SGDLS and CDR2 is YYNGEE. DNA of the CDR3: TGTGCCAGCGGCCCGGGGTTAAATCAGCCCCAGCATTTT. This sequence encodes CASGPGLNQPQHF. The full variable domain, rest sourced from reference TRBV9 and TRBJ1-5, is DSGVTQTPKHLITATGQRVTLRCSPRSGDLSVYWYQQSLDQGLQFLIQYYNGEERAKGNILERFSAQQFPDLHSELNLSSLELGDSALYFCASGPGLNQPQHFGDGTRLSIL.

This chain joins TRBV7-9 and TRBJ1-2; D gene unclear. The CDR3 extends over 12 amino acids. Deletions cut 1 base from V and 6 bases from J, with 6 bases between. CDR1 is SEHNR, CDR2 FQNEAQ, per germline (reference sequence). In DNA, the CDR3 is TGTGCCAGCAGCTTAGTCGCGGATGGCTACACCTTC. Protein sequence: CASSLVADGYTF.

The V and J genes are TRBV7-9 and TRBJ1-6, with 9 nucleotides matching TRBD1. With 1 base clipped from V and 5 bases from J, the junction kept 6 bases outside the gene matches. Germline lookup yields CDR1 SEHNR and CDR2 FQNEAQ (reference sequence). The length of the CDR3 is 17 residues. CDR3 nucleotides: TGTGCCAGCAGCTTAGTAGCCACAGGGGGCGATAATTCACCCCTCCACTTT. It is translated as CASSLVATGGDNSPLHF.

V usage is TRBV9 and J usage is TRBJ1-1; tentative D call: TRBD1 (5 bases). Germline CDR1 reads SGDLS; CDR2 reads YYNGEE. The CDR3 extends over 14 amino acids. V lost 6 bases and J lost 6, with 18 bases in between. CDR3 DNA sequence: TGTGCCAGCACCCTTGACAGTTCTCGACCTGAAGCTTTCTTT. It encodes CASTLDSSRPEAFF.

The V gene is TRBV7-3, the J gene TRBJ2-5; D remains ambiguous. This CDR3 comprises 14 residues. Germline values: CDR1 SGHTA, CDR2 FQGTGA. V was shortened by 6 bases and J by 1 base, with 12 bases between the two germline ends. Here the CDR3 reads CASSPTTVQETQYF. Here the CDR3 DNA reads TGTGCCAGCAGTCCCACGACGGTCCAAGAGACCCAGTACTTC.

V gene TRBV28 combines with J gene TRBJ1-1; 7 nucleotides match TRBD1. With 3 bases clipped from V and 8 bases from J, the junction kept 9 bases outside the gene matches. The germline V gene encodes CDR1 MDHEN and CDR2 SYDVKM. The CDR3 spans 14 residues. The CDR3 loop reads CASSFPSTGPEAFF. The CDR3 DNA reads TGTGCCAGCAGTTTTCCATCGACAGGGCCCGAAGCTTTCTTT.

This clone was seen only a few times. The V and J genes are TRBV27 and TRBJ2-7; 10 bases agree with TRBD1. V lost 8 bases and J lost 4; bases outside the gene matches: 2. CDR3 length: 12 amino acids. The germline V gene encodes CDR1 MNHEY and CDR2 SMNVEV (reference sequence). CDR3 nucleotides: TGTGCCAGCGGGACAGGGGTTTACGAGCAGTACTTC. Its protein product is CASGTGVYEQYF.

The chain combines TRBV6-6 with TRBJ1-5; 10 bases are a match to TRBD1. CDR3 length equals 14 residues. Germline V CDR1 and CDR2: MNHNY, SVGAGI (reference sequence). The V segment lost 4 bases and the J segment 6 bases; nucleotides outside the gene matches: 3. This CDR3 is CASSSGQGIQPQHF. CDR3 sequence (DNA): TGTGCCAGCAGTTCGGGACAGGGGATTCAGCCCCAGCATTTT.

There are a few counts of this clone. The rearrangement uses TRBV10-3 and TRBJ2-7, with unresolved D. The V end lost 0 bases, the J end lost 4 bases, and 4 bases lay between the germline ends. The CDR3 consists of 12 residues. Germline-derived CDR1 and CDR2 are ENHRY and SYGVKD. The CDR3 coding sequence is TGTGCCATCAGTGAGTCACTATACGAGCAGTACTTC. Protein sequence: CAISESLYEQYF.

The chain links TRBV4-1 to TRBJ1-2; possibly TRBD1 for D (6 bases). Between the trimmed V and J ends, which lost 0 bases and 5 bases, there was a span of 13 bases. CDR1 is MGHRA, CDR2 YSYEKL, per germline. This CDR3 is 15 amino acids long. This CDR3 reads CASSQETQGSYGYTF. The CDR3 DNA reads TGCGCCAGCAGCCAAGAAACTCAGGGGAGTTATGGCTACACCTTC.

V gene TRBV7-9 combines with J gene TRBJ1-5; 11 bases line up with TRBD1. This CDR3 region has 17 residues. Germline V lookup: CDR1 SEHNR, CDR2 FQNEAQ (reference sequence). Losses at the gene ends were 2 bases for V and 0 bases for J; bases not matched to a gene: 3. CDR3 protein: CASSLSGTGGSNQPQHF. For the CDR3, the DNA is TGTGCCAGCAGCTTAAGTGGGACAGGGGGTAGCAATCAGCCCCAGCATTTT.

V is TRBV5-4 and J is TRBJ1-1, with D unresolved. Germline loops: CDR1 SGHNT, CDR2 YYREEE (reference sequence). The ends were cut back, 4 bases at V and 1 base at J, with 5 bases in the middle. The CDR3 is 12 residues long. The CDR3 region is CASSRGNTEAFF. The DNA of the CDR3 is TGTGCCAGCAGCCGAGGGAACACTGAAGCTTTCTTT.

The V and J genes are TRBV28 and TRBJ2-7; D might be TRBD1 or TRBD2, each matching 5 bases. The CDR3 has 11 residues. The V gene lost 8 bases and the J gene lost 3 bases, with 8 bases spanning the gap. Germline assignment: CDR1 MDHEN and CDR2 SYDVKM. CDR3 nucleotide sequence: TGTGCCAGCTCTGGGGGCTACGAGCAGTACTTC. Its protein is CASSGGYEQYF.

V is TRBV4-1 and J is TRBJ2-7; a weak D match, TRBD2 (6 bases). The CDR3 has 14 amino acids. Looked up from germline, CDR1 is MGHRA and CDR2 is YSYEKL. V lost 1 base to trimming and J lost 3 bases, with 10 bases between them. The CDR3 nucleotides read TGCGCCAGCAGCCAAGGCCAGCGGGTCTACGAGCAGTACTTC. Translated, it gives CASSQGQRVYEQYF.

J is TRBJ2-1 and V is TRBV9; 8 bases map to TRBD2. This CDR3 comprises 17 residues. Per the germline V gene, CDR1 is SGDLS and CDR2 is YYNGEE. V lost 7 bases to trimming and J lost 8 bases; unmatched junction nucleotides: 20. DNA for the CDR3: TGTGCCAGCTCTACCACCCAAGGGACTAGAGGGGGGTATGAGCAGTTCTTC. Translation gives CASSTTQGTRGGYEQFF. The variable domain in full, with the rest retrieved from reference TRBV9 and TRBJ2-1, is DSGVTQTPKHLITATGQRVTLRCSPRSGDLSVYWYQQSLDQGLQFLIQYYNGEERAKGNILERFSAQQFPDLHSELNLSSLELGDSALYFCASSTTQGTRGGYEQFFGPGTRLTVL.

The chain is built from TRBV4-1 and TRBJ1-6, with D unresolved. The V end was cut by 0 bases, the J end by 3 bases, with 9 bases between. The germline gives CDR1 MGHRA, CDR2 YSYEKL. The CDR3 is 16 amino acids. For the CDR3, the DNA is TGCGCCAGCAGCCAAGATATCGGGTACTATAATTCACCCCTCCACTTT. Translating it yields CASSQDIGYYNSPLHF.

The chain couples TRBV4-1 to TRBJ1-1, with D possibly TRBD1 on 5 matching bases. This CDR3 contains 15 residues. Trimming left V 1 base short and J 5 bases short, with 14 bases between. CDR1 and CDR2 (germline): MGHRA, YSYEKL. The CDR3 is CASSQAPGLSTEAFF. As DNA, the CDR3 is TGCGCCAGCAGCCAAGCCCCGGGACTTTCTACTGAAGCTTTCTTT.

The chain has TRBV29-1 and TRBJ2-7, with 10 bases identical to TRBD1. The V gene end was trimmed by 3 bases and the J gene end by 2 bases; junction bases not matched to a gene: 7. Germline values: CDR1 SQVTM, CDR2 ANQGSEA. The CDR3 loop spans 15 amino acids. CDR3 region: CSVEGGDRGTYEQYF. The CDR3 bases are TGCAGCGTTGAGGGAGGGGACAGGGGCACCTACGAGCAGTACTTC.

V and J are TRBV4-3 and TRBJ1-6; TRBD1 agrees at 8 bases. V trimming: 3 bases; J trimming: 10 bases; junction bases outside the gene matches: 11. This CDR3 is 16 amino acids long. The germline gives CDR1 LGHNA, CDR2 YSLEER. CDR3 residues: CASSHPDRVSHSPLHF. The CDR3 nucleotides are TGCGCCAGCAGCCACCCGGACAGGGTTTCGCACTCACCCCTCCACTTT.

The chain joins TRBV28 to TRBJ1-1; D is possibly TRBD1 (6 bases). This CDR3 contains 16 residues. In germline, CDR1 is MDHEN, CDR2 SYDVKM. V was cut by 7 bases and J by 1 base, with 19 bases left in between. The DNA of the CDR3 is TGTGCCAGCACCACCGGGGGCCTTCGGGAGAACACTGAAGCTTTCTTT. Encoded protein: CASTTGGLRENTEAFF.

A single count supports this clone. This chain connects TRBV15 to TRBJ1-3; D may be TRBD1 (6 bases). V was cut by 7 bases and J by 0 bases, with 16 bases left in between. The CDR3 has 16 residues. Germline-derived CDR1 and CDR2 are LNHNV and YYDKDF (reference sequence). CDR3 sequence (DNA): TGTGCCACCAACGACCTCCGACAGGACTCTGGAAACACCATATATTTT. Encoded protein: CATNDLRQDSGNTIYF.